What follows describes a single T cell receptor beta chain. V was pared by 4 bases and J by 2 bases, with 3 bases of the junction left unmatched. Germline CDR1 is SGDLS and CDR2 is YYNGEE. This CDR3 contains 14 residues. Clones were sequenced by immunoSEQ multiplex PCR, and TCRdb holds only the in-frame ones, with some missing. This table has around 2.3 million clones, under 97% appearing once. The sample belongs to a study of shared clonotypes between healthy human individuals. The sequenced sample consisted of naive CD4+ T cells sorted from blood. The subset denotes: CD45RA+ positively selected. This chain links TRBV9 with TRBJ1-3, with TRBD1 identical over 7 bases. The clonotype comes from a man in his late teens or twenties in good health. The CDR3 reads CASSTQGTGNTIYF. CDR3 DNA: TGTGCCAGCAGCACACAGGGGACTGGAAACACCATATATTTT.